These 27 T cell receptor beta chains were sequenced from one sample in a study of identical twins. TCRdb independently ran MiXCR on the 5' RACE reads; one entry per CDR3 protein. The sample contains approximately 690,000 distinct CDR3 sequences, 5.5% to 7.5% of which appear only once. The sequencing input was naive T cells sorted from blood. These receptors all stem from a man between 18 and 29 years old in good health.

This chain joins TRBV20-1 and TRBJ2-7; TRBD2 matches 7 bases. V was clipped by 0 bases and J by 2 bases; unmatched bases: 13. This CDR3 has 17 residues. Germline assignment: CDR1 DFQATT and CDR2 SNEGSKA (reference sequence). The CDR3 here is CSARDYGLAETPYEQYF. The CDR3 DNA reads TGCAGTGCTAGAGATTACGGCCTAGCGGAGACCCCCTACGAGCAGTACTTC.

This clonotype was picked up many times. The V call is TRBV6-1, the J call TRBJ1-1; 8 bases match TRBD1. Germline assignment: CDR1 MNHNS and CDR2 SASEGT. This CDR3 region has 13 residues. V trimming: 6 bases; J trimming: 6 bases; junction bases outside the gene matches: 6. The chain's CDR3 is CASSLPTGAEAFF. The CDR3 DNA follows: TGTGCCAGCAGCCTCCCGACAGGGGCTGAAGCTTTCTTT.

This clonotype came up many times. The V call is TRBV2, the J call TRBJ1-1, with 8 nucleotides matching TRBD1. Losses at the gene ends were 3 bases for V and 5 bases for J; bases not matched to a gene: 5. This CDR3 is 14 amino acids long. Germline V CDR1 and CDR2: SNHLY, FYNNEI. CDR3 region: CASSEDREGTEAFF. CDR3 sequence (DNA): TGTGCCAGCAGTGAGGACAGGGAGGGAACTGAAGCTTTCTTT.

This clonotype turned up a few times. The gene calls are TRBV7-8 and TRBJ2-3, with D unclear. The CDR3 consists of 14 residues. Trimming cost V 4 bases and J 5 bases, with 13 bases left between them. In germline, CDR1 is SGHVS, CDR2 FQNEAQ. The CDR3 loop is CASSWTGPVDTQYF. In nucleotides, the CDR3 is TGTGCCAGCAGCTGGACGGGTCCCGTAGATACGCAGTATTTT.

This clonotype was found a few times. DNA of the CDR3: TGTGCCAGCAGCTTAGTCGAGGTATCTGAAGCTTTCTTT. Amino acids: CASSLVEVSEAFF. The J gene is TRBJ1-1, the V gene TRBV7-8; D remains ambiguous. The CDR3 loop spans 13 amino acids. Germline CDR1 and CDR2: SGHVS and FQNEAQ. V was pared by 1 base and J by 6 bases, with 9 bases between.

This clonotype was recorded at least ten times. The chain has TRBV5-8 and TRBJ2-2; D is undetermined. CDR3 size: 13 residues. CDR1 and CDR2 (germline): SGHTS, YDEGEE. Trimming cost V 5 bases and J 5 bases, with 10 bases left between them. The DNA for the CDR3 is TGTGCCAGCAGGCGGTCGGCAACCGGGGAGCTGTTTTTT. Translating it yields CASRRSATGELFF. Full variable domain (remainder filled in from reference TRBV5-8 and TRBJ2-2): EAGVTQSPTHLIKTRGQQATLRCSPISGHTSVYWYQQALGLGLQFLLWYDEGEERNRGNFPPRFSGRQFPNYSSELNVNALELEDSALYLCASRRSATGELFFGEGSRLTVL.

This clonotype has a count of ten or more. The CDR3 bases are TGCAGCGTCGTCGGACAGGGGATAACCACAGATACGCAGTATTTT. This encodes CSVVGQGITTDTQYF. This sequence joins TRBV29-1 and TRBJ2-3, with TRBD1 identical over 9 bases. Per germline, CDR1 SQVTM and CDR2 ANQGSEA. The CDR3 is 15 amino acids. The ends lost 6 bases at V and 2 bases at J; junction bases unmatched: 9.

The genes are TRBV6-2 or TRBV6-3 and TRBJ2-2; tentatively, D is TRBD1 or TRBD2 (6 bases each). The CDR3 runs to 15 residues. The germline gives CDR1 MNHEY, CDR2 SVGEGT. Trimming removed 6 bases at V and 6 bases at J, with 17 bases between. The CDR3 protein is CASRPTGRWAGELFF. In nucleotides, the CDR3 is TGTGCCAGCAGGCCCACAGGGAGGTGGGCCGGGGAGCTGTTTTTT.

This clonotype was counted a few times. The CDR3 is CAWSRGVGNTEAFF. The CDR3 DNA sequence: TGTGCCTGGAGTAGAGGGGTCGGGAACACTGAAGCTTTCTTT. The rearrangement joins TRBV30 to TRBJ1-1; D possibly corresponds to TRBD1 (5 bases). The CDR3 loop spans 14 amino acids. Trimming removed 2 bases at V and 1 base at J, with 11 bases between. CDR1 and CDR2 from the germline V gene are GTSNPN and SVGIG (reference sequence).

For the CDR3, the DNA is TGTGCCACCAGCAGAGATACCGCGGGATGGGCAGATACGCAGTATTTT. It encodes CATSRDTAGWADTQYF. This chain uses TRBV15 with TRBJ2-3, with TRBD2 as a possible D gene (6 bases). V was cut by 0 bases and J by 4 bases, with 14 bases left in between. CDR3 length: 16 residues. Germline CDR1 LNHNV, CDR2 YYDKDF (reference sequence). Complete variable domain (other parts from reference TRBV15 and TRBJ2-3): DAMVIQNPRYQVTQFGKPVTLSCSQTLNHNVMYWYQQKSSQAPKLLFHYYDKDFNNEADTPDNFQSRRPNTSFCFLDIRSPGLGDTAMYLCATSRDTAGWADTQYFGPGTRLTVL.

In DNA form, the CDR3 reads TGTGCTAGTGGTTTGTTTCGGGGATACCAAGAGACCCAGTACTTC. Protein product: CASGLFRGYQETQYF. V is TRBV12-5 and J is TRBJ2-5, with D possibly matching TRBD2 (5 bases). The CDR3 is made up of 15 amino acids. V was shortened by 2 bases and J by 0 bases, with 10 bases between the two germline ends. CDR1 LGHNT and CDR2 FRNRAP come from the germline V gene.

V is TRBV20-1 and J is TRBJ2-3; tentatively, D is TRBD2 (5 bases). Germline CDR1 and CDR2: DFQATT and SNEGSKA (reference sequence). The CDR3 is 12 residues long. Trimming took off 5 bases at V and 6 bases at J, with 12 bases between the two ends. The CDR3 sequence is CSAVRVSDTQYF. CDR3 nucleotide sequence: TGCAGTGCTGTGAGGGTTTCTGATACGCAGTATTTT.

In its sample, this clonotype was seen many times. The rearrangement joins TRBV10-3 to TRBJ2-3; D is possibly TRBD2 (6 bases). The length of the CDR3 is 15 residues. Germline values: CDR1 ENHRY, CDR2 SYGVKD. The germline V and J ends were trimmed by 4 bases and 2 bases, with 13 bases remaining between them. As DNA, the CDR3 is TGTGCCATCAGTGGGGGGGTCCCCAACACAGATACGCAGTATTTT. Protein product: CAISGGVPNTDTQYF.

This clonotype was detected only a few times. This chain connects TRBV27 to TRBJ1-5, with 10 nucleotides matching TRBD1. The V and J ends lost 1 base and 4 bases, in that order; junction bases with no gene match: 1. From germline, CDR1 is MNHEY and CDR2 SMNVEV (reference sequence). The length of the CDR3 is 15 residues. In nucleotides, the CDR3 is TGTGCCAGCAGTTTATGGGGACAGGGGAATCAGCCCCAGCATTTT. Translation gives CASSLWGQGNQPQHF.

This clonotype showed up just a few times. This sequence joins TRBV11-3 and TRBJ2-1; the match to TRBD2 covers 11 bases. This CDR3 spans 17 amino acids. Germline CDR1 is SGHNT and CDR2 is YENEEA. The V and J ends lost 5 bases and 0 bases, in that order; junction bases with no gene match: 6. CDR3 bases: TGTGCCAGCAGCCCCTATACTAGCGGGGGCTCCTACAATGAGCAGTTCTTC. Amino acids: CASSPYTSGGSYNEQFF.

The sample holds a few counts of this clonotype. V is TRBV5-1 and J is TRBJ2-5; 9 bases are a match to TRBD2. Trimming removed 4 bases from V and 5 bases from J; junction bases left unmatched: 12. This CDR3 contains 16 residues. The germline V gene encodes CDR1 SGHRS and CDR2 YFSETQ. CDR3 coding DNA: TGCGCCAGCAGCGTTCGAAGCGGGAGGCCCGAGGAGACCCAGTACTTC. Translating gives CASSVRSGRPEETQYF.

This clonotype has more than one count but fewer than ten. The chain recombines TRBV4-3 with TRBJ2-7, with 14 nucleotides matching TRBD2. The germline V gene encodes CDR1 LGHNA and CDR2 YSLEER. The CDR3 covers 15 residues. V lost 5 bases and J lost 7; bases outside the gene matches: 7. DNA for the CDR3: TGCGCCAGCAGCGCCGGACTAGCGGGAGGTCAAGAGCAGTACTTC. It is translated as CASSAGLAGGQEQYF.

In this sample, this clonotype turned up many times. The V call is TRBV29-1, the J call TRBJ2-7; 7 bases are shared with TRBD2. The CDR3 has 15 residues. The V gene end was trimmed by 0 bases and the J gene end by 2 bases; junction bases not matched to a gene: 7. Germline V lookup: CDR1 SQVTM, CDR2 ANQGSEA. CDR3 DNA: TGCAGCGTTGAAGAACGGGCGGGGGAGCCCTACGAGCAGTACTTC. Translation: CSVEERAGEPYEQYF.

This chain joins TRBV12-3 or TRBV12-4 and TRBJ2-7; D remains ambiguous. The CDR3 is made up of 12 amino acids. V was clipped by 0 bases and J by 6 bases, with 6 bases between them. CDR3 nucleotide sequence: TGTGCCAGCAGTTTAGCGGCCGGCGAGCAGTACGTC. Translated: CASSLAAGEQYV.

In the case of this clonotype: Since no conserved phenylalanine or tryptophan closes the CDR3, a read error is the likely cause. J is TRBJ2-5 and V is TRBV7-9, with D unresolved. The germline CDR1 and CDR2 sequences are SEHNR and FQNEAQ (reference sequence). V was trimmed by 11 bases and J by 3 bases, leaving 4 bases between them. This CDR3 spans 9 amino acids. The CDR3 sequence is CAGEETQYV. The CDR3, as DNA: TGTGCCGGGGAAGAGACCCAGTACGTC.

This clonotype was found many times. V gene TRBV2 combines with J gene TRBJ2-2; 9 bases map to TRBD2. This CDR3 contains 14 residues. Trimming at V came to 3 bases and at J to 6 bases, leaving 2 bases not matched to a gene. Germline V lookup: CDR1 SNHLY, CDR2 FYNNEI. This CDR3 is CASSEGTSSGELFF. CDR3 sequence (DNA): TGTGCCAGCAGTGAGGGGACTAGCTCCGGGGAGCTGTTTTTT.

The chain has TRBV6-5 and TRBJ2-7; a weak D match, TRBD2 (5 bases). There are 14 residues in the CDR3. Trimming stripped 2 bases from V and 3 bases from J, with 11 bases between. Per germline, CDR1 MNHEY and CDR2 SVGAGI. The CDR3 region has the DNA TGTGCCAGCAGTTACGCGGGCAGATTCTACGAGCAGTACTTC. As protein: CASSYAGRFYEQYF.

This clonotype was counted at least ten times. The chain couples TRBV4-2 to TRBJ2-7; D might be TRBD1 (5 bases). The CDR3 extends over 14 amino acids. Germline V gene lookup returns CDR1 LGHNA and CDR2 YNFKEQ. V lost 4 bases, J lost 2 bases, and 12 bases lay in between. The CDR3 reads CASSPWGSAYEQYF. As DNA, the CDR3 is TGTGCCAGCAGCCCCTGGGGCAGTGCCTACGAGCAGTACTTC.

The V call is TRBV3-1, the J call TRBJ2-3; 8 bases agree with TRBD2. V gave up 0 bases and J gave up 2 bases; unmatched junction bases: 7. The CDR3 totals 17 residues. The germline V gene encodes CDR1 LGHDT and CDR2 YNNKEL (reference sequence). The CDR3 nucleotides read TGTGCCAGCAGCCAAGATTCCCTAGCGGGTTTCACAGATACGCAGTATTTT. Translated, it gives CASSQDSLAGFTDTQYF.

This clonotype was seen ten or more times. This chain links TRBV20-1 with TRBJ2-2; 7 bases agree with TRBD2. The V gene's germline CDR1 is DFQATT and CDR2 SNEGSKA (reference sequence). CDR3 length: 20 residues. J lost 0 bases, V lost 0 bases, and 16 bases had no gene match. The chain's CDR3 is CSARDPARDSGPSNTGELFF. The CDR3 DNA is TGCAGTGCTAGAGATCCAGCCCGTGATAGCGGGCCCTCGAACACCGGGGAGCTGTTTTTT.

The V call is TRBV11-1, the J call TRBJ2-7; 7 bases are shared with TRBD2. Germline loops: CDR1 SGHAT, CDR2 FQDESV (reference sequence). This CDR3 contains 15 residues. The ends lost 3 bases at V and 2 bases at J; junction bases unmatched: 7. CDR3 bases: TGTGCCAGCAGCTTGGTCTTTGGGAGGGCCTACGAGCAGTACTTC. Residues: CASSLVFGRAYEQYF.

This chain joins TRBV3-1 and TRBJ1-3; no clear D. The CDR3 extends over 14 amino acids. V was pared by 5 bases and J by 2 bases, with 10 bases between. Germline CDR1 LGHDT, CDR2 YNNKEL (reference sequence). In DNA form, the CDR3 reads TGTGCCAGCAGCGGCGGTGTAACTGGAAACACCATATATTTT. It translates to CASSGGVTGNTIYF.